This paragraph reports one T cell receptor (beta chain). Its recognized antigen is unknown. Per-nucleotide qualities are absent, and no much larger clonotype sits a single base away. TCR CDR3 regions were amplified from genomic DNA by multiplex PCR using the deep immunoSEQ assay. Extracted genomic DNA from each cell subset was distributed evenly across all wells of several immunoSEQ 96-well plates, and each plate was treated as a replicate. For sorted subsets, approximately 210 ng of genomic DNA, equivalent to around 29,000 T cell genomes, went into each replicate PCR. Purified libraries were quantified with a Qubit 3.0 fluorometer, sized on a Bioanalyzer 2100, and re-quantified with the KAPA Library Quantification kit. A separate single-read 150-cycle Illumina NextSeq 550 flow cell was used to sequence each immunoSEQ 96-well plate. Per the authors' processing: The immunoSEQ output contained only junctional sequences without quality scores, so filtering could not match that applied to full-length reads. Sequences were annotated with PyIR, a Python wrapper for IgBLAST v1.9, using IMGT germline references to assign V/J genes and CDR3. Reads were removed for weak V/J assignments (E-value above 1e-6), missing CDR3, stop codons, out-of-frame junctions, or ambiguous translated residues. V3J clonotypes were defined as sequences sharing an identical inferred V gene, J gene, and CDR3 amino acid sequence. Percentage overlap between repertoires was calculated by dividing the number of shared unique clonotypes by the size of the smaller repertoire. Repertoire richness was assessed with RTK rarefaction, the Chao1 estimator, and Recon v2.1 estimates of unobserved clonotypes. For all TCRbeta clonotypes obtained by the gDNA method from a handful of donors, generation probabilities were computed with OLGA. Here the immuneACCESS table is served through TCRdb, limited to in-frame sequences with V and J called. Missing clones are a known gap in these copies; in checked studies unresolved V genes cover under half, and the rest lacks a known reason. V and J calls and clone size come straight from that table; D and trimming were deduced from the DNA. In all, the sample holds some 1.4 million clones, and around 97% of those were seen once. About 1.2% of the sample goes to the ten largest clones.

Healthy HIV-negative adults with no recently reported acute infections or vaccinations were included as donors. All donors were Caucasian adults living in Nashville, Tennessee, USA. Magnetic negative selection was used to enrich CD4+ T cells, after which naive cells were positively selected on CD45RA and the negative fraction became the memory subset. Blood was collected by leukapheresis, and PBMCs were isolated by Ficoll-Histopaque density gradient centrifugation and then cryopreserved in liquid nitrogen vapor phase. Purity and quantity of every magnetically sorted T cell population were checked by analytical flow cytometry. From each sorted fraction, genomic DNA was isolated and quantified by UV absorbance on a Nanodrop 2000c. The germline V gene (reference sequence) yields LNHDA for CDR1 and SQIVND for CDR2. V is trimmed back by 0 bases and J by 1 base, and the junction contains 10 bases that no gene match accounts for. The CDR3 starts with the cysteine, ends with the phenylalanine, and has 20 residues. Only the CDR3 region is kept as DNA, spanning 60 bases read in frame from base 1.

These data are taken from a study of shared clonotypes between healthy human individuals (dated by TCRdb to the early 2020s). With regard to the full study: A few men and a couple of women, aged 18 to 49 years, made up the cohort. For each donor, three plates each were used for CD4 naive and CD4 memory, two plates were used for CD8 naive, and one plate was used for CD8 memory. The study deeply sequenced blood TCR repertoires of about five healthy adults to estimate repertoire size and the extent of clonotype sharing between individuals. To increase sequencing depth and limit assay-specific biases, TCR repertoire library preparation and sequencing were carried out by different laboratories using diverse techniques. Each donor's leukapheresis produced roughly between roughly 0.94 and 9.5 billion PBMCs.

General conclusions and limits of the study: The genetic and exposure-history diversity represented was limited by the small number of donors. Rarefaction of sorted-subset datasets indicated incomplete sequencing despite the large sequencing depth. Naive subsets generally had larger estimated clonotype richness than memory subsets did. Sharing across a few donors was observed for about 5% of naive CD4, about 3.2% of naive CD8, roughly 2.3% of memory CD4, and about 0.4% of memory CD8 clonotypes. Compared with non-shared clonotypes, clonotypes shared by all four sorted-subset donors had higher generation probabilities. Only blood was sampled, and tissue TCR repertoires likely differ from those in blood. Based on pairwise subsampling, the degree of clonotype sharing among donors was expected to be affected by sequencing depth.

The chain is made from TRBV19 and TRBJ2-5; a stretch of 14 junction bases matches TRBD2. The receptor was derived from a man aged 25 to 40 in good health. Input material: naive CD4+ T cells sorted from blood. The cell subset or site tag for this specimen amounts to: CD45RA+ positively selected. The nucleotide sequence is given as TGTGCCAGTAGTATAGATTTCCGGCGGACTAGCGGGAGGACCCAAGAGACCCAGTACTTC. Protein translation: CASSIDFRRTSGRTQETQYF.